Detailed here is one T cell receptor beta chain. Its antigen remains unknown. PCR employed 60 Vbeta and 13 Jbeta primers. Profiled with immunoSEQ multiplex PCR; TCRdb holds only in-frame clones, not every one. Here the sample spans about 200,000 clones, roughly 80% being singletons. Healthy donors of bone marrow made up the group. Germline CDR1 SGDLS, CDR2 YYNGEE. This CDR3 is 13 amino acids long. The V gene lost 3 bases and the J gene lost 5 bases, with 12 bases spanning the gap. These data belong to a study of cytomegalovirus exposure and HLA in healthy donors. Overall study findings and caveats: Later, TCR association rates were found to vary by HLA locus, highest for DRB1 and lowest for HLA-C.

This receptor was obtained from a woman younger than 35 in good health and CMV-seronegative. This chain links TRBV9 with TRBJ2-7, with D uncertain. The source material was PBMCs. CDR3: CASSAPEGDEQYF. CDR3 nucleotide sequence: TGTGCCAGCAGCGCCCCCGAAGGAGACGAGCAGTACTTC.